Below, 17 T cell receptor beta chains from the same sample are listed, as sequenced in a study of spatial heterogeneity in lung cancer. Time point given: blood at routine non-recurrence follow-up after resection. TCRdb processed the 5' RACE reads anew with MiXCR; each CDR3 protein has one entry. The data show roughly 46,000 distinct CDR3 sequences, 12% seen once. The sequences come from PBMCs, collected at follow-up. The receptors stem from a male donor with early-stage non-small cell lung cancer.

V is TRBV5-1 and J is TRBJ2-3; D call uncertain. CDR1 and CDR2 from the germline V gene are SGHRS and YFSETQ. The V gene lost 1 base and the J gene lost 6 bases, with 18 bases spanning the gap. CDR3 size: 16 residues. The CDR3: CASSLNRPDTGDTQYF. CDR3 sequence (DNA): TGCGCCAGCAGCTTGAACCGACCGGATACCGGCGATACGCAGTATTTT.

The sample holds many counts of this clonotype. The rearrangement uses TRBV6-5 and TRBJ2-3; D possibly matches TRBD1 or TRBD2 (5 bases each). Per the germline V gene, CDR1 is MNHEY and CDR2 is SVGAGI. V was trimmed by 0 bases and J by 2 bases, leaving 9 bases between them. The CDR3 consists of 15 residues. The CDR3 reads CASSYSRGPTDTQYF. For the CDR3, the DNA is TGTGCCAGCAGTTACTCGAGGGGCCCCACAGATACGCAGTATTTT.

This clonotype was seen many times. The chain joins TRBV12-3 or TRBV12-4 to TRBJ2-7; D may match TRBD1 or TRBD2 (5 bases each). V was cut by 5 bases and J by 5 bases, with 10 bases left in between. There are 12 residues in the CDR3. CDR3 nucleotides: TGTGCCAGCAGTGATCGGGGCGACGAGCAGTACTTC. Translated, it gives CASSDRGDEQYF.

This chain joins TRBV28 and TRBJ2-7, with 11 bases fitting TRBD2. This CDR3 spans 16 amino acids. The germline gives CDR1 MDHEN, CDR2 SYDVKM. V shed 6 bases, J shed 2 bases, and the junction held 9 bases outside the gene matches. CDR3 sequence: CASRHSGRAFTYEQYF. CDR3 nucleotide sequence: TGTGCCAGCAGACATAGCGGGAGGGCCTTTACCTACGAGCAGTACTTC. Filled out from reference TRBV28 and TRBJ2-7, the complete variable domain reads DVKVTQSSRYLVKRTGEKVFLECVQDMDHENMFWYRQDPGLGLRLIYFSYDVKMKEKGDIPEGYSVSREKKERFSLILESASTNQTSMYLCASRHSGRAFTYEQYFGPGTRLTVT.

This clonotype was recorded many times. This rearrangement joins TRBV9 to TRBJ2-3; D may be TRBD1 or TRBD2 (5 bases each). This CDR3 is 14 amino acids long. Germline V gives CDR1 SGDLS, CDR2 YYNGEE. V was clipped by 3 bases and J by 3 bases, with 11 bases between them. The CDR3 nucleotides are TGTGCCAGCAGCGCCGGTGGGGGAACAGATACGCAGTATTTT. Its protein product is CASSAGGGTDTQYF.

This clonotype has at least ten counts. V is TRBV27 and J is TRBJ2-7; 11 nucleotides match TRBD1. Germline CDR1 MNHEY, CDR2 SMNVEV (reference sequence). Trimming cost V 2 bases and J 2 bases; bases outside gene matches: 2. The length of the CDR3 is 15 residues. The CDR3 loop reads CASSLRGQGAYEQYF. The CDR3, as DNA: TGTGCCAGCAGTTTAAGGGGACAGGGGGCCTACGAGCAGTACTTC.

The table lists this clonotype with a few counts. V gene TRBV7-2 combines with J gene TRBJ1-1; D might be TRBD1 (5 bases). Germline assignment: CDR1 SGHTA and CDR2 FQGNSA. V gave up 0 bases and J gave up 8 bases, with 13 bases separating them. The CDR3 contains 14 residues. CDR3 residues: CASSLAYQGREAFF. In DNA, the CDR3 is TGTGCCAGCAGCTTAGCGTACCAGGGAAGAGAAGCTTTCTTT.

This clonotype was observed at least ten times. This chain joins TRBV7-2 and TRBJ2-3, with D tentatively TRBD1 or TRBD2 (5 bases each). CDR3 size: 12 residues. Germline CDR1 SGHTA, CDR2 FQGNSA. V was clipped by 5 bases and J by 6 bases, with 9 bases between them. This chain's CDR3 is CASSPGTDTQYF. The CDR3 DNA sequence: TGTGCCAGCAGCCCCGGGACGGATACGCAGTATTTT.

This clonotype has ten or more counts. The rearrangement links TRBV7-9 to TRBJ2-3; 7 nucleotides align to TRBD1. Germline CDR1 reads SEHNR; CDR2 reads FQNEAQ (reference sequence). V lost 5 bases, J lost 1 base, and 3 bases stayed unmatched. The CDR3 runs to 14 residues. The CDR3 loop reads CASSRTGGTDTQYF. As DNA, the CDR3 is TGTGCCAGCAGCCGAACAGGGGGCACAGATACGCAGTATTTT.

The chain is built from TRBV11-2 and TRBJ1-2; the match to TRBD1 covers 8 bases. The CDR3 totals 16 residues. V shed 5 bases and J 7 bases; nucleotides not matched to a gene: 15. In germline, CDR1 is SGHAT, CDR2 FQNNGV. This CDR3 reads CASSPRGNRGNIGYTF. CDR3 coding DNA: TGTGCCAGCAGCCCTCGCGGGAACAGGGGGAATATTGGCTACACCTTC.

This clonotype occurred many times. This chain links TRBV7-6 with TRBJ2-3; a weak D match, TRBD1 (5 bases). V dropped 6 bases and J dropped 2 bases, with 12 bases sitting between them. Germline V gene data show CDR1 as SGHVS and CDR2 as FNYEAQ. The CDR3 consists of 14 residues. The CDR3 nucleotides are TGTGCCAGCAGACAAGGGGTCAACACAGATACGCAGTATTTT. Translating it yields CASRQGVNTDTQYF.

The chain carries TRBV24-1 and TRBJ2-1; D not certain. The CDR3 extends over 13 amino acids. V was shortened by 3 bases and J by 6 bases, with 8 bases between the two germline ends. Per germline, CDR1 KGHDR and CDR2 SFDVKD. CDR3 DNA: TGTGCCACCAGTGATCATGATATCAATGAGCAGTTCTTC. It yields the protein CATSDHDINEQFF.

The chain recombines TRBV2 with TRBJ1-2; no reliable D call. CDR1 is SNHLY, CDR2 FYNNEI, per germline. The V and J ends lost 2 bases and 2 bases respectively, with 9 bases between them. The CDR3 is 14 residues long. CDR3 sequence (DNA): TGTGCCAGCAGTGAAATGATGGAGAACTATGGCTACACCTTC. Its protein product is CASSEMMENYGYTF.

The chain links TRBV6-5 to TRBJ1-6; TRBD1 is a possible D gene (6 bases). Trimming removed 6 bases at V and 9 bases at J, with 15 bases between. Germline CDR1 and CDR2: MNHEY and SVGAGI. The length of the CDR3 is 14 residues. For the CDR3, the DNA is TGTGCCAGCAGCCGAGGGGGGAAAGCTTCACCCCTCCACTTT. Protein: CASSRGGKASPLHF.

This clonotype is labeled medium-sized. The J gene is TRBJ1-4, the V gene TRBV7-2, with D unclear. In germline, CDR1 is SGHTA, CDR2 FQGNSA. The V end was cut by 1 base, the J end by 6 bases, with 3 bases between. There are 12 residues in the CDR3. DNA for the CDR3: TGTGCCAGCAGCTTAGATGATGAAAAACTGTTTTTT. Amino acids: CASSLDDEKLFF.

CDR3 in DNA: TGTGCCAGCAGTTTGGACAATAGCAATCAGCCCCAGCATTTT. It yields the protein CASSLDNSNQPQHF. This sequence joins TRBV12-3 or TRBV12-4 and TRBJ1-5, with D perhaps matching TRBD1 (5 bases). V was shortened by 3 bases and J by 0 bases, with 6 bases between the two germline ends. The CDR3 contains 14 residues.

This clonotype has at least ten counts. The V and J genes are TRBV27 and TRBJ1-2; D gene unclear. CDR1 MNHEY and CDR2 SMNVEV come from the germline V gene (reference sequence). This CDR3 is built from 13 residues. Trimming left V 3 bases short and J 8 bases short, with 13 bases between. CDR3: CASSFTIAGGYTF. The CDR3 DNA reads TGTGCCAGCAGTTTCACTATCGCGGGAGGCTACACCTTC.